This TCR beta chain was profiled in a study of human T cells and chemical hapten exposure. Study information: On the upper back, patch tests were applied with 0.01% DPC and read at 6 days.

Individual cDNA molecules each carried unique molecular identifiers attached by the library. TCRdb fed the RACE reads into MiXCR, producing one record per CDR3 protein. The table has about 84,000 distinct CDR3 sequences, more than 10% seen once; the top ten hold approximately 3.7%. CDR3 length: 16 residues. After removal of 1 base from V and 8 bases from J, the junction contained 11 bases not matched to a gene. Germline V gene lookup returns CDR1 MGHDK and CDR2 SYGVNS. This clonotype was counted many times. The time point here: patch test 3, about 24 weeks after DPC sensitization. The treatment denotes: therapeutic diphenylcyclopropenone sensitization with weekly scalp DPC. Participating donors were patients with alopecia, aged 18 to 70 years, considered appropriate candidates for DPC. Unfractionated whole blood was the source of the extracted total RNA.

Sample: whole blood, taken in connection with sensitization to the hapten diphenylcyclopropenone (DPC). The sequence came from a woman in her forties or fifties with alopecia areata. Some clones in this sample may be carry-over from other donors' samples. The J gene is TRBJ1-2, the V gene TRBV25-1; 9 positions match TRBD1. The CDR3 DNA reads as TGTGCCAGCAGTGAATCGGTCTCCGGGACAGGGAGAGGCTACACCTTC. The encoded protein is CASSESVSGTGRGYTF.